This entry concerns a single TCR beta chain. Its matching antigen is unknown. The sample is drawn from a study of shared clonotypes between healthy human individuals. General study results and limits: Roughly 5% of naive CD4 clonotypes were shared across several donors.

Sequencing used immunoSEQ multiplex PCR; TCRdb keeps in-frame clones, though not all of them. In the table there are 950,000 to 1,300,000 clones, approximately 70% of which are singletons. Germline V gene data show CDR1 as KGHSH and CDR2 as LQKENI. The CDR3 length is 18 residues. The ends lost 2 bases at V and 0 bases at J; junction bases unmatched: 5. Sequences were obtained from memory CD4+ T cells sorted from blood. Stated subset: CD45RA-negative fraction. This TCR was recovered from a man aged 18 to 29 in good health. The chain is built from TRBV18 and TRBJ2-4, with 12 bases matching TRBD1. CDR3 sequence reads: CASSPKGQGAVAKNIQYF. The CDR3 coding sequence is TGTGCCAGCTCACCAAAGGGACAGGGGGCCGTAGCCAAAAACATTCAGTACTTC.